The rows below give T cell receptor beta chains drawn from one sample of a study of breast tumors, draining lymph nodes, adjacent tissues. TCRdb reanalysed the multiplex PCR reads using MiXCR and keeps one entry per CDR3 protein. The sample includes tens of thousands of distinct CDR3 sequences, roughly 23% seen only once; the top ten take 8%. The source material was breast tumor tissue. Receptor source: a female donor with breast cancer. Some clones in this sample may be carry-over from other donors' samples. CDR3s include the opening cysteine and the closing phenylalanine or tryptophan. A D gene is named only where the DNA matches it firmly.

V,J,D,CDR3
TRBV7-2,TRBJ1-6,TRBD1,CASSRDRVSPLHF
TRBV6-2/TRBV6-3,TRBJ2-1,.,CASSYIVDPRYNEQFF
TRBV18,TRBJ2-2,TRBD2,CASSPFGGGTNTGELFF
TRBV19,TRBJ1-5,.,CASSIFRVSSVVSNQPQHF
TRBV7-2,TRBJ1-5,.,CASSLDPTLQPQHF
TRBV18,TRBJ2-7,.,CASSGTVAYEQYF
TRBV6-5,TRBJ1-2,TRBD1,CASSPGQGAIGYTF
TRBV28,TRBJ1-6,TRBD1,CASSLGQGGLPLHF
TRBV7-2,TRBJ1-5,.,CASSLEADPPQLPNQPQHF
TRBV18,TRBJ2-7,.,CASSLQGSSYEQYF
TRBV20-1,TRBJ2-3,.,CSANRGRLDTQYF
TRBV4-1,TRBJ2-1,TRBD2,CASTRGLAGDQGNEQFF
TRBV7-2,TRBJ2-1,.,CASSSTSGFYNEQFF
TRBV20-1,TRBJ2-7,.,CSARDGGGAHEQYF
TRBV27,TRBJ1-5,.,CASSPLGGSNQPQHF
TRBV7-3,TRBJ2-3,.,CAGDKAADTQYF